The next 7 T cell receptor beta chains were all read from a single sample in a study of control samples from healthy donors and cancer patients (dated by TCRdb to the early 2020s). The method behind the library was the immunoSEQ multiplex PCR assay. What TCRdb holds here is the immuneACCESS table cut down to in-frame rearrangements. Part of the clones is not present; checked against another copy, under half of the missing clones reflect an unresolved V gene, and the others are unexplained. This sample comprises approximately 60,000 clones, over 75% of them detected only once. The ten largest clones represent 4.5% to 6.5% of the sample. Sequencing was carried out using blood. Source of these receptors: a middle-aged man in good health.

The chain combines TRBV27 with TRBJ1-5, with D tentatively TRBD1 (5 bases). V lost 6 bases to trimming and J lost 3 bases, with 21 bases between them. Germline lookup yields CDR1 MNHEY and CDR2 SMNVEV (reference sequence). The CDR3 runs to 17 residues. This CDR3 is CASSPEPSRGPNQPQHF. CDR3 sequence (DNA): TGTGCCAGCAGCCCCGAACCTTCTAGGGGCCCCAATCAGCCCCAGCATTTT.

This rearrangement joins TRBV11-2 to TRBJ1-1, with D hard to call. Germline V gives CDR1 SGHAT, CDR2 FQNNGV. CDR3 length equals 16 residues. V gave up 5 bases and J gave up 5 bases, with 21 bases separating them. The CDR3 DNA is TGTGCCAGCAGCCAAAGTTCTGCGGCGTTCGTGACTGAAGCTTTCTTT. As protein: CASSQSSAAFVTEAFF.

The chain carries TRBV18 and TRBJ1-4, with D unclear. The germline V gene has CDR1 KGHSH and CDR2 LQKENI. This CDR3 is built from 16 residues. V was trimmed by 1 base and J by 2 bases, leaving 11 bases between them. The CDR3 region has the DNA TGTGCCAGCTCACCACGTACGGCCAGCACTAATGAAAAACTGTTTTTT. This sequence encodes CASSPRTASTNEKLFF.

The V gene is TRBV5-1, the J gene TRBJ2-5; D may be TRBD2 (6 bases). With 0 bases removed from V and 0 bases from J, the gap between germline ends came to 12 bases. From germline, CDR1 is SGHRS and CDR2 YFSETQ. The CDR3 sequence is 16 residues long. Here the CDR3 reads CASSLGMGGYQETQYF. DNA of the CDR3: TGCGCCAGCAGCTTGGGCATGGGAGGTTACCAAGAGACCCAGTACTTC.

V is TRBV6-5 and J is TRBJ1-5, with unresolved D. CDR3 length equals 16 residues. With 2 bases removed from V and 2 bases from J, the gap between germline ends came to 13 bases. Germline V gene lookup returns CDR1 MNHEY and CDR2 SVGAGI. This CDR3 reads CASSYNSAGGNQPQHF. The DNA of the CDR3 is TGTGCCAGCAGTTACAATAGTGCGGGTGGCAATCAGCCCCAGCATTTT.

This clone was found a few times. The chain is built from TRBV5-1 and TRBJ1-1; D might be TRBD1 (6 bases). Trimming removed 1 base at V and 1 base at J, with 11 bases between. CDR1 SGHRS and CDR2 YFSETQ come from the germline V gene. This CDR3 contains 15 residues. CDR3 nucleotides: TGCGCCAGCAGCTTGATAGGGACACAGAACACTGAAGCTTTCTTT. It specifies CASSLIGTQNTEAFF.

V and J are TRBV30 and TRBJ1-1, with D tentatively TRBD1 (5 bases). CDR1 GTSNPN and CDR2 SVGIG come from the germline V gene (reference sequence). V was cut by 2 bases and J by 2 bases, with 6 bases left in between. The CDR3 spans 12 residues. The CDR3 region is CAWSQGNTEAFF. The CDR3 nucleotides are TGTGCCTGGAGTCAGGGAAACACTGAAGCTTTCTTT.